Reported below is one T cell receptor beta chain. The source of the sample is a study of blood T cell repertoires in COVID-19. Study-level background: Researchers got acute and convalescent COVID-19 samples from the United States, Italy and Spain.

Trimming pared 5 bases from V and 12 bases from J, leaving 17 bases between. Germline values: CDR1 SGHTA, CDR2 FQGNSA. The CDR3 runs 14 residues. TCRdb keeps only in-frame clones here, not all; method: immunoSEQ multiplex PCR. The sample shows around 350,000 clones, more than 85% of them seen only once. The rearrangement links TRBV7-2 to TRBJ1-6; possibly TRBD1 for D (6 bases). Source material: peripheral blood. This TCR was sampled from a human donor in a cohort sampled during active COVID-19. This chain's CDR3 is CASSLQGSIQPLHF. CDR3 in DNA: TGTGCCAGCAGCCTCCAGGGGTCCATTCAACCCCTCCACTTT.